The T cell receptor beta chain under discussion was sequenced for a study of blood T cells in healthy people across ages. Study outcomes and limitations: The study could not conclusively compare naive and antigen-experienced cells, given its unsorted PBMCs.

The CDR3 runs to 14 residues. The germline V gene encodes CDR1 MDHEN and CDR2 SYDVKM. V lost 4 bases and J lost 7, with 17 bases in between. Many counts were recorded for this clonotype. What it binds is unknown. No fewer than 6 micrograms of total RNA were isolated from every sample. Through a sample-barcoded 5' primer and a J-beta primer mix, a second PCR was run for roughly 6 to 12 cycles. Using its own MiXCR run on the 5' RACE reads, TCRdb lists one record per CDR3 protein. The top ten hold roughly a sixth of the sample, which has some 790,000 distinct CDR3 sequences, around 28% seen once. The sample comprised blood. The genes are TRBV28 and TRBJ2-7; maybe TRBD1 (5 bases). This TCR was sampled from an elderly woman in good health. CDR3 sequence reads: CASSWGYSKAEQYF. CDR3 bases: TGTGCCAGCAGTTGGGGCTACTCGAAAGCGGAGCAGTACTTC.